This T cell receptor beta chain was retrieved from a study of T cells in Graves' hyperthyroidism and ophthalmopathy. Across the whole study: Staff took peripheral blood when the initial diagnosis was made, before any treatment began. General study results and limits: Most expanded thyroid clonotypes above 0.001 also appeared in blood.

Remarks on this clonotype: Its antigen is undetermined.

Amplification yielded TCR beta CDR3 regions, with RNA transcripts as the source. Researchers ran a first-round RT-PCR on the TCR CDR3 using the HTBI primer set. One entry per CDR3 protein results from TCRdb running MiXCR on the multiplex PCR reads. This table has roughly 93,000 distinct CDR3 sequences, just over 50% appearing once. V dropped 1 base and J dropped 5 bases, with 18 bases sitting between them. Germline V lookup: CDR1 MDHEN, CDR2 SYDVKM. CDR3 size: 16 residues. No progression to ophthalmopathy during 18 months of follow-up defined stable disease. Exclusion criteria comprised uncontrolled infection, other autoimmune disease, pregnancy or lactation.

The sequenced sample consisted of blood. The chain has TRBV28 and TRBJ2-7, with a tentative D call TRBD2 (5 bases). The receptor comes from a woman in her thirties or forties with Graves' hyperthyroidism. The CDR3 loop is CASSLFADGGSHEQYF. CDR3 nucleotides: TGTGCCAGCAGTTTATTCGCAGACGGAGGAAGCCACGAGCAGTACTTC.